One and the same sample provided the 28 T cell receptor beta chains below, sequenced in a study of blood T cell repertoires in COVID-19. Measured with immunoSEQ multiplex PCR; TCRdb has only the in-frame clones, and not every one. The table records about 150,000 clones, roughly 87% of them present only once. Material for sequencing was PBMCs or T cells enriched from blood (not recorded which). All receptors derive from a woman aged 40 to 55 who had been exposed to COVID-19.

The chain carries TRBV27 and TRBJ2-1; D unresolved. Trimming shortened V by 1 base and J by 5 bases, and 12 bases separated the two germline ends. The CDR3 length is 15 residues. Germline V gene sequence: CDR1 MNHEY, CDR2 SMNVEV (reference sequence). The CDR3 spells CASSLLTLGNNEQFF. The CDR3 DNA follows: TGTGCCAGCAGTTTATTGACCCTGGGCAACAATGAGCAGTTCTTC.

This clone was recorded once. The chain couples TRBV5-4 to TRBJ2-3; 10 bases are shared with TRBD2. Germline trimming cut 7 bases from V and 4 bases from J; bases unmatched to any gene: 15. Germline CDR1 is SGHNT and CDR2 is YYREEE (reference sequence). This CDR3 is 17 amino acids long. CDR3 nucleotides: TGTGCCAGCCCCTTCTGGGGTAGCGGGAGGCCGGCAGATACGCAGTATTTT. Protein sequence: CASPFWGSGRPADTQYF.

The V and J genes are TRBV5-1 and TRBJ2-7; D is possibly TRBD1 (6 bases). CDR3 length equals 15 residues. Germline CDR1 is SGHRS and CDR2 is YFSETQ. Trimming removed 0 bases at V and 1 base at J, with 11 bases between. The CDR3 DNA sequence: TGCGCCAGCAGCTTGGCGGGACACCGATCCTACGAGCAGTACTTC. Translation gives CASSLAGHRSYEQYF. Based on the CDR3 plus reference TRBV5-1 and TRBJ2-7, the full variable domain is KAGVTQTPRYLIKTRGQQVTLSCSPISGHRSVSWYQQTPGQGLQFLFEYFSETQRNKGNFPGRFSGRQFSNSRSEMNVSTLELGDSALYLCASSLAGHRSYEQYFGPGTRLTVT.

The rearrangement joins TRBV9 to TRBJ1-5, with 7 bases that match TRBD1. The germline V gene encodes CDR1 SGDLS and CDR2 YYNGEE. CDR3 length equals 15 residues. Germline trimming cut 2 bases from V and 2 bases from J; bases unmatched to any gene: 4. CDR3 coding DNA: TGTGCCAGCAGCGTGACAGGGAGCGGCAATCAGCCCCAGCATTTT. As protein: CASSVTGSGNQPQHF.

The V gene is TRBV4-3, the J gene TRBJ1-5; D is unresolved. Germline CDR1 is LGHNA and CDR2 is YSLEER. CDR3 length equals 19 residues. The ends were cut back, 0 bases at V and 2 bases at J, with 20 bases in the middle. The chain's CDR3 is CASSQDIRAGRFGNQPQHF. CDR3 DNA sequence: TGCGCCAGCAGCCAAGATATCCGAGCAGGCCGGTTTGGCAATCAGCCCCAGCATTTT.

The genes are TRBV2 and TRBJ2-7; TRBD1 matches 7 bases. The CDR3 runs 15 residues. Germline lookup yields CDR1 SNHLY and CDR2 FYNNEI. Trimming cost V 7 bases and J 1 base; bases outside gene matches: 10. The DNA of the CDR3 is TGTGCCAGCAACCCGACAGGGAAGGGGTCCTACGAGCAGTACTTC. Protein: CASNPTGKGSYEQYF.

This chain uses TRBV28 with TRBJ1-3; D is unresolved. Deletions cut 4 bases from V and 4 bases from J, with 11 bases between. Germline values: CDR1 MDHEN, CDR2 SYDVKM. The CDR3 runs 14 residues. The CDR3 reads CASSSAIRGNTIYF. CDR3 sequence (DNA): TGTGCCAGCAGTTCAGCTATCAGGGGAAACACCATATATTTT. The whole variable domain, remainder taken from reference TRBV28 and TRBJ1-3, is DVKVTQSSRYLVKRTGEKVFLECVQDMDHENMFWYRQDPGLGLRLIYFSYDVKMKEKGDIPEGYSVSREKKERFSLILESASTNQTSMYLCASSSAIRGNTIYFGEGSWLTVV.

CDR3 amino acids: CASSFLSTDTQYF. CDR3 nucleotides: TGTGCCAGCAGCTTCTTGTCCACAGATACGCAGTATTTT. The chain is built from TRBV7-9 and TRBJ2-3; D unclear. The CDR3 runs to 13 residues. The germline CDR1 and CDR2 sequences are SEHNR and FQNEAQ (reference sequence). Trimming cost V 3 bases and J 2 bases, with 6 bases left between them. Supplemented by reference TRBV7-9 and TRBJ2-3, the full variable domain reads DTGVSQNPRHKITKRGQNVTFRCDPISEHNRLYWYRQTLGQGPEFLTYFQNEAQLEKSRLLSDRFSAERPKGSFSTLEIQRTEQGDSAMYLCASSFLSTDTQYFGPGTRLTVL.

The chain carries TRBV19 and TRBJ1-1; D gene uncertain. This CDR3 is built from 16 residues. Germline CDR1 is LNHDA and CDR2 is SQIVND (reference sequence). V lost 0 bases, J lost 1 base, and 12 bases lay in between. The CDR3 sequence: CASSIEGWGENTEAFF. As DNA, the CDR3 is TGTGCCAGTAGTATAGAAGGATGGGGAGAGAACACTGAAGCTTTCTTT.

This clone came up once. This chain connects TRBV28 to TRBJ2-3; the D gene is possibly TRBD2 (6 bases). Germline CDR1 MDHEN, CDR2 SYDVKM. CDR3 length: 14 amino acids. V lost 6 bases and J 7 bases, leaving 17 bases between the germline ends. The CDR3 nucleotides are TGTGCCAGCAGCCCGACTCGGGAGCAGTATACGCAGTATTTT. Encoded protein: CASSPTREQYTQYF.

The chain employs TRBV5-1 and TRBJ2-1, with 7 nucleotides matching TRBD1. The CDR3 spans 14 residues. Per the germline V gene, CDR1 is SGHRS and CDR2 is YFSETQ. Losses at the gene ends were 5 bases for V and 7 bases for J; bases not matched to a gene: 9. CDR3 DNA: TGCGCCAGCAGTTCTGGACAGGAACAGAATGAGCAGTTCTTC. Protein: CASSSGQEQNEQFF. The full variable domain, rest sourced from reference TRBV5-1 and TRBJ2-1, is KAGVTQTPRYLIKTRGQQVTLSCSPISGHRSVSWYQQTPGQGLQFLFEYFSETQRNKGNFPGRFSGRQFSNSRSEMNVSTLELGDSALYLCASSSGQEQNEQFFGPGTRLTVL.

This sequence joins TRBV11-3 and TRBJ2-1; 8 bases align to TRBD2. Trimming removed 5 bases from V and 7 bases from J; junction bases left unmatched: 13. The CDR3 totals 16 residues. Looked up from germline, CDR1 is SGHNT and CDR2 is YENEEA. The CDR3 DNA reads TGTGCCAGCAGCGGACCCGGGACTAGGGGGACGAATGAGCAGTTCTTC. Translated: CASSGPGTRGTNEQFF.

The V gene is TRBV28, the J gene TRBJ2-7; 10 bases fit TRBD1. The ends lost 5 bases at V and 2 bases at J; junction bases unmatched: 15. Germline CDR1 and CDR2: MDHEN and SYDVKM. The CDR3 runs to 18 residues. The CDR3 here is CASSGRGTGALGTYEQYF. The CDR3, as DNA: TGTGCCAGCAGTGGGCGCGGGACAGGGGCTTTAGGAACCTACGAGCAGTACTTC.

Here the CDR3 reads CASSSPPSGISSYNEQFF. In DNA form, the CDR3 reads TGTGCCAGCAGCTCCCCCCCTAGCGGGATAAGCTCCTACAATGAGCAGTTCTTC. The chain uses TRBV7-2 and TRBJ2-1, with TRBD2 matching over 9 bases. Germline CDR1 is SGHTA and CDR2 is FQGNSA. V was clipped by 4 bases and J by 0 bases; unmatched bases: 10. The CDR3 spans 18 residues.

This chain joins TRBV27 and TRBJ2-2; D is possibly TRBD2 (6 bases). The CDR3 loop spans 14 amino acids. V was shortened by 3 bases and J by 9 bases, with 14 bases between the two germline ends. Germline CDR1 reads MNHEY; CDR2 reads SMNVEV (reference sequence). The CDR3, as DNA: TGTGCCAGCAGTTTGTCCCCCGGGGGAAGGGAGCTGTTTTTT. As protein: CASSLSPGGRELFF.

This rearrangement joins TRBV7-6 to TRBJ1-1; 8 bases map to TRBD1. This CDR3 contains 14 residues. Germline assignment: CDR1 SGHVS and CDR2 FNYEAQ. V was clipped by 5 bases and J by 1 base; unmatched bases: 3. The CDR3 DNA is TGTGCCAGCAGCAAACAGGGGGGGAACACTGAAGCTTTCTTT. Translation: CASSKQGGNTEAFF.

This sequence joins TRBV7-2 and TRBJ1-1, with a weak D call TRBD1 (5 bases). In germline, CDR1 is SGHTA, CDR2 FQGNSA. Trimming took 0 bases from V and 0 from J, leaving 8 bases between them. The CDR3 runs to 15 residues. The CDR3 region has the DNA TGTGCCAGCAGCTTAGCGGGCAGGGTGAACACTGAAGCTTTCTTT. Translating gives CASSLAGRVNTEAFF.

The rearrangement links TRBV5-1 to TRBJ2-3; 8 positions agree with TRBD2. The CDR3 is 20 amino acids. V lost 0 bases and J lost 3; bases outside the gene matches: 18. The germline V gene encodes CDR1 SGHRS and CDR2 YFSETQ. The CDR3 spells CASSLEGRLVAGPGTDTQYF. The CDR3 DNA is TGCGCCAGCAGCTTGGAGGGCAGATTAGTAGCGGGACCGGGGACAGATACGCAGTATTTT.

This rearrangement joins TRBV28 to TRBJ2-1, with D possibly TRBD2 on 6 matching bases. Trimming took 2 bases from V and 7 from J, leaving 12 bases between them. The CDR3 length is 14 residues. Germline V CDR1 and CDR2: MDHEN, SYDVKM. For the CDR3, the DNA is TGTGCCAGCAGTTTACTGCGGGGCGCGAATGAGCAGTTCTTC. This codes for CASSLLRGANEQFF.

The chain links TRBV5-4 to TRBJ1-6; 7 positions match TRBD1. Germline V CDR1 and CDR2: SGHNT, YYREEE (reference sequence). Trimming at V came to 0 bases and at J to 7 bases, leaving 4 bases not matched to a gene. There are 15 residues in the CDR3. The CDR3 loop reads CASSLDRGGNSPLHF. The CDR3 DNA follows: TGTGCCAGCAGCTTGGACAGGGGAGGCAATTCACCCCTCCACTTT.

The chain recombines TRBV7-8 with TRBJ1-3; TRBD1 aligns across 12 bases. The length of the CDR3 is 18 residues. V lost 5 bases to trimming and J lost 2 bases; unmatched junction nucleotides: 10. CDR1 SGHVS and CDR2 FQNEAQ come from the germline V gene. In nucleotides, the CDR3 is TGTGCCAGCAGCCTACCGGGACAGGGGGCGCCTACTGGAAACACCATATATTTT. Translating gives CASSLPGQGAPTGNTIYF.

The CDR3 region has the DNA TGTGCCAGTAGTATAGGTTTTTACACCTTCTATGGCTACACCTTC. Translating it yields CASSIGFYTFYGYTF. The chain carries TRBV19 and TRBJ1-2; D uncertain. Trimming took off 1 base at V and 4 bases at J, with 13 bases between the two ends. CDR3 length: 15 residues. Germline lookup yields CDR1 LNHDA and CDR2 SQIVND (reference sequence).

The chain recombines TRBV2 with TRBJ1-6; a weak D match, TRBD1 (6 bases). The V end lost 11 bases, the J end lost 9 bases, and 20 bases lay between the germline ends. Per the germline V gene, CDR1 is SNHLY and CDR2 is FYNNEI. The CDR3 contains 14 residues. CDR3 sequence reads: CALSAQGIPSPLHF. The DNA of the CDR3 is TGTGCCCTATCCGCCCAGGGGATTCCTTCACCCCTCCACTTT.

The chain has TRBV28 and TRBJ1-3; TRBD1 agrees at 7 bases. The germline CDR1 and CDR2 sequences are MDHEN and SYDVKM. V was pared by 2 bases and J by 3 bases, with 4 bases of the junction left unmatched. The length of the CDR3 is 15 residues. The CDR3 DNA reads TGTGCCAGCAGTTTACCCCGACAGGGTGGAAACACCATATATTTT. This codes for CASSLPRQGGNTIYF.

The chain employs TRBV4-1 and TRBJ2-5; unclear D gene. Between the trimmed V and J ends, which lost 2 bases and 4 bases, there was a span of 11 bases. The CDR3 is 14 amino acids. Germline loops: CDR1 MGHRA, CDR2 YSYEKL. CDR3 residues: CASSQMTARETQYF. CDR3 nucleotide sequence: TGCGCCAGCAGCCAAATGACTGCCCGAGAGACCCAGTACTTC.

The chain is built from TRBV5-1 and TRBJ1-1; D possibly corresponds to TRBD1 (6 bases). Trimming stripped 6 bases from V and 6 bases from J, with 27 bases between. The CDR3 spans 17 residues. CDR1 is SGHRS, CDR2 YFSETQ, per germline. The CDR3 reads CASNPGQLISSIPEAFF. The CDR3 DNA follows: TGCGCCAGCAACCCGGGACAATTAATCTCGAGTATCCCTGAAGCTTTCTTT. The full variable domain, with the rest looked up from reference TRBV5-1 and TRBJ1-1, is KAGVTQTPRYLIKTRGQQVTLSCSPISGHRSVSWYQQTPGQGLQFLFEYFSETQRNKGNFPGRFSGRQFSNSRSEMNVSTLELGDSALYLCASNPGQLISSIPEAFFGQGTRLTVV.

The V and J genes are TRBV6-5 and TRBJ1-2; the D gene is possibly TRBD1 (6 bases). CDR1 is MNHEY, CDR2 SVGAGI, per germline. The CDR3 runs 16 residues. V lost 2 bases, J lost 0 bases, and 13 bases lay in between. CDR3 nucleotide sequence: TGTGCCAGCAGTTACCGTAGACAGGAAGCTAACTATGGCTACACCTTC. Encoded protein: CASSYRRQEANYGYTF.

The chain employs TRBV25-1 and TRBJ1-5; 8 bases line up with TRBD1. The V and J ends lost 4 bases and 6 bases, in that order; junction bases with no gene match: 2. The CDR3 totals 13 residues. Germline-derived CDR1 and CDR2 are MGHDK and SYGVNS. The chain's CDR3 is CASSGTGFQPQHF. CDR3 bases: TGTGCCAGCAGTGGGACAGGGTTTCAGCCCCAGCATTTT.